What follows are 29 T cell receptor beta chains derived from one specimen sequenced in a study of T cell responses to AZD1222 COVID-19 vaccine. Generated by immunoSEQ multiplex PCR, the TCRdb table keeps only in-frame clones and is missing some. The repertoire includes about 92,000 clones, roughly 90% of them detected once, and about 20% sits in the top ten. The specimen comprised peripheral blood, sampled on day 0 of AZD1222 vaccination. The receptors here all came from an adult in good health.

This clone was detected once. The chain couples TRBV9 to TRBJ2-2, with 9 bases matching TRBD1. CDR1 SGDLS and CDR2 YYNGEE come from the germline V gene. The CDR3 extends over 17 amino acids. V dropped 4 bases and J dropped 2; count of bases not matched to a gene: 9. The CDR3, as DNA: TGTGCCAGCAGCTTCTCACCGGGACAGGGTAACACCGGGGAGCTGTTTTTT. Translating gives CASSFSPGQGNTGELFF.

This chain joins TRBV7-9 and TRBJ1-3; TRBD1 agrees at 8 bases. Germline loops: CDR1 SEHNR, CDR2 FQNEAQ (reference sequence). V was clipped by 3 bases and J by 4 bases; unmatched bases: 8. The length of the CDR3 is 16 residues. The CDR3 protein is CASSFPPGQAGNTIYF. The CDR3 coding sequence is TGTGCCAGCAGCTTTCCCCCGGGACAGGCGGGAAACACCATATATTTT.

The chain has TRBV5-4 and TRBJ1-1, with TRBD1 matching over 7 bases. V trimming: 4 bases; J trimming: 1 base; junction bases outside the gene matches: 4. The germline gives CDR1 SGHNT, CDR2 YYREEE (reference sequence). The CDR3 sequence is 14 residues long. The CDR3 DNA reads TGTGCCAGCAGCGCGAGGGACAGGAACACTGAAGCTTTCTTT. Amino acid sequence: CASSARDRNTEAFF.

The CDR3 bases are TGTGCCAGCAGGGCCACCTCCGCTGGGAATTCACCCCTCCACTTT. This translates into CASRATSAGNSPLHF. This chain connects TRBV6-4 to TRBJ1-6; D uncertain. The germline CDR1 and CDR2 sequences are MRHNA and SNTAGT. V was cut by 6 bases and J by 7 bases, with 16 bases left in between. The CDR3 is 15 residues long.

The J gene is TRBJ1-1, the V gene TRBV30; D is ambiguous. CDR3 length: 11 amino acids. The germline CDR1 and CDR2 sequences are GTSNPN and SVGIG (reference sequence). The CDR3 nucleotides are TGTGCGGGAGGAGGGAACACTGAAGCTTTCTTT. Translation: CAGGGNTEAFF. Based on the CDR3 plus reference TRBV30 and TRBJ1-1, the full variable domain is SQTIHQWPATLVQPVGSPLSLECTVEGTSNPNLYWYRQAAGRGLQLLFYSVGIGQISSEVPQNLSASRPQDRQFILSSKKLLLSDSGFYLCAGGGNTEAFFGQGTRLTVV.

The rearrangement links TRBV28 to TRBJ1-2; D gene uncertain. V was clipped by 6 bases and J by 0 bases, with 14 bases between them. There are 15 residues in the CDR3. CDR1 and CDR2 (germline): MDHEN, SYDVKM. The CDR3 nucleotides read TGTGCCAGCAGCCCCTCTTTTAACGCTAACTATGGCTACACCTTC. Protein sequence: CASSPSFNANYGYTF.

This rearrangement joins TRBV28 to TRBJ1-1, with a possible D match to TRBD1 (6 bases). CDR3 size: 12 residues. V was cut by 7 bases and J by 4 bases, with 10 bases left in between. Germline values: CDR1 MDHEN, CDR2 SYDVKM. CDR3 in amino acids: CASNSQGTEAFF. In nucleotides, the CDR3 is TGTGCCAGCAATTCACAGGGCACTGAAGCTTTCTTT.

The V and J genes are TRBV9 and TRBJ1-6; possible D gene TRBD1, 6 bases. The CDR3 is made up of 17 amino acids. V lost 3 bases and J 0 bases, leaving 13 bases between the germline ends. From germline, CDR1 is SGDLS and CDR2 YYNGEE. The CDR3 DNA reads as TGTGCCAGCAGCGGATTACAGGGAAGCTCCTATAATTCACCCCTCCACTTT. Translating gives CASSGLQGSSYNSPLHF.

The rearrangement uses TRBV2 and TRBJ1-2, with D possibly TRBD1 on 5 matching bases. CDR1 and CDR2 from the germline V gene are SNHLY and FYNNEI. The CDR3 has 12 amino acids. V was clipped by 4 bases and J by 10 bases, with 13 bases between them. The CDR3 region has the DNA TGTGCCAGCAGTGTCAGACAGCTCAACTACACCTTC. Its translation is CASSVRQLNYTF.

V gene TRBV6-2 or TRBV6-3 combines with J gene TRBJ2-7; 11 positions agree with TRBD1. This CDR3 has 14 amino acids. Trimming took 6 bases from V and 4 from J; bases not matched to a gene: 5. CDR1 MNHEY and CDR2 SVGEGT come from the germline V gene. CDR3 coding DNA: TGTGCCAGCAGCAGGACAGGGGGCGCATACGAGCAGTACTTC. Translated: CASSRTGGAYEQYF.

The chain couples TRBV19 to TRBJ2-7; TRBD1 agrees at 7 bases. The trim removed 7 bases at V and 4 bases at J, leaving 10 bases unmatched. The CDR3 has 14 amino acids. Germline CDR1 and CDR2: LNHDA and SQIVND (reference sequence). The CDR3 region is CASTPTGALYEQYF. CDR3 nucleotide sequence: TGTGCCAGTACCCCAACAGGGGCGCTATACGAGCAGTACTTC.

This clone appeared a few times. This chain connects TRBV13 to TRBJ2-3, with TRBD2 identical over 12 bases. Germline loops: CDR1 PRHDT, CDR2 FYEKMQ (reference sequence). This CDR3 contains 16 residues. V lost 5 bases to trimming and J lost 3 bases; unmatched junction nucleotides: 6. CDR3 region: CASSQSTSGGTDTQYF. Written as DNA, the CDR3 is TGTGCCAGCAGCCAGTCGACTAGCGGGGGAACAGATACGCAGTATTTT. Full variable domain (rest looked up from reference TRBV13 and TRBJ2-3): AAGVIQSPRHLIKEKRETATLKCYPIPRHDTVYWYQQGPGQDPQFLISFYEKMQSDKGSIPDRFSAQQFSDYHSELNMSSLELGDSALYFCASSQSTSGGTDTQYFGPGTRLTVL.

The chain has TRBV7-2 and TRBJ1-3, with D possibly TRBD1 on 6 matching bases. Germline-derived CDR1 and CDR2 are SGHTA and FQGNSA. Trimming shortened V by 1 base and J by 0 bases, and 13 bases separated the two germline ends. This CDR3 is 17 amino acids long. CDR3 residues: CASSLVPRTASGNTIYF. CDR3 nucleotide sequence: TGTGCCAGCAGCTTAGTCCCCCGGACAGCCTCTGGAAACACCATATATTTT.

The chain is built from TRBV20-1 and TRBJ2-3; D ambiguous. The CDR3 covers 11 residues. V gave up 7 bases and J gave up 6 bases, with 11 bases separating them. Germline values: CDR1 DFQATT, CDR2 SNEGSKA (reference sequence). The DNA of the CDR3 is TGCAGTGTTACAACGCAGGATACGCAGTATTTT. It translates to CSVTTQDTQYF.

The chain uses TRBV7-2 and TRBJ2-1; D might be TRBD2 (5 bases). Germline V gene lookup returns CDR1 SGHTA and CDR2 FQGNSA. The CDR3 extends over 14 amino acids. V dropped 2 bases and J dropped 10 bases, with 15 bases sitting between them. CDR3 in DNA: TGTGCCAGCAGCTTACTCCTCCTGACGGGGGAGCAGTTCTTC. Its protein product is CASSLLLLTGEQFF.

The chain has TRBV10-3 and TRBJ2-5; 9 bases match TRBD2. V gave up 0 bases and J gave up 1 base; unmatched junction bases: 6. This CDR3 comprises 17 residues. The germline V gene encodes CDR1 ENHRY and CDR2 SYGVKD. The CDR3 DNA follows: TGTGCCATCAGTGAGTCGAATAGCGGGGGAGTCCAAGAGACCCAGTACTTC. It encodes CAISESNSGGVQETQYF.

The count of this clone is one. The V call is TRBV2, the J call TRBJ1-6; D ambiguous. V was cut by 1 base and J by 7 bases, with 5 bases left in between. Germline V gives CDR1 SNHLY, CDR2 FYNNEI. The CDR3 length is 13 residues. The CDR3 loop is CASSEEGNSPLHF. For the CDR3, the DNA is TGTGCCAGCAGTGAAGAAGGGAATTCACCCCTCCACTTT. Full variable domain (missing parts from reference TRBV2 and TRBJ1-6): EPEVTQTPSHQVTQMGQEVILRCVPISNHLYFYWYRQILGQKVEFLVSFYNNEISEKSEIFDDQFSVERPDGSNFTLKIRSTKLEDSAMYFCASSEEGNSPLHFGNGTRLTVT.

Here the CDR3 reads CASSFAGGRANVLTF. The CDR3 DNA follows: TGTGCCAGCAGCTTTGCGGGGGGAAGGGCCAACGTCCTGACTTTC. This chain links TRBV7-3 with TRBJ2-6; 8 bases align to TRBD2. In germline, CDR1 is SGHTA, CDR2 FQGTGA. The V gene end was trimmed by 3 bases and the J gene end by 5 bases; junction bases not matched to a gene: 3. The CDR3 has 15 amino acids.

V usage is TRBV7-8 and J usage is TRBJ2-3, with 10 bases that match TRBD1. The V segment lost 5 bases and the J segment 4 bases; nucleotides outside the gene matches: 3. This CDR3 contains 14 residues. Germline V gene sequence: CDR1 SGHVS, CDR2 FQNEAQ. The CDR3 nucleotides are TGTGCCAGCAGCAGACAGGGGGCGGCAGATACGCAGTATTTT. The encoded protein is CASSRQGAADTQYF.

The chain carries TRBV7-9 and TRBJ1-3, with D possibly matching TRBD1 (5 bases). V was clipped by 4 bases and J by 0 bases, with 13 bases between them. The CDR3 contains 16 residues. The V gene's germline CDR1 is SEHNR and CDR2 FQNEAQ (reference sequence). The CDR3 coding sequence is TGTGCCAGCAGCTACGCCGCGGGGCTCTCTGGAAACACCATATATTTT. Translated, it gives CASSYAAGLSGNTIYF. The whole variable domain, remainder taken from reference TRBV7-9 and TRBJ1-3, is DTGVSQNPRHKITKRGQNVTFRCDPISEHNRLYWYRQTLGQGPEFLTYFQNEAQLEKSRLLSDRFSAERPKGSFSTLEIQRTEQGDSAMYLCASSYAAGLSGNTIYFGEGSWLTVV.

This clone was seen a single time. The CDR3 region is CASSPGVGRNQPQHF. In DNA form, the CDR3 reads TGTGCCAGTAGTCCGGGAGTTGGTCGCAATCAGCCCCAGCATTTT. The chain uses TRBV19 and TRBJ1-5; no reliable D call. Trimming cost V 5 bases and J 2 bases, with 13 bases left between them. Germline V CDR1 and CDR2: LNHDA, SQIVND (reference sequence). There are 15 residues in the CDR3.

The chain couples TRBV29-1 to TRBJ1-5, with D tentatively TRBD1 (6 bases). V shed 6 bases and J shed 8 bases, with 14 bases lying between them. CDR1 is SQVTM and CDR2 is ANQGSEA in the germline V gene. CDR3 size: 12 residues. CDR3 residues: CSVGALGEPQHF. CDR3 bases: TGCAGCGTGGGGGCTCTCGGTGAGCCCCAGCATTTT.

The CDR3 DNA follows: TGTGCCAGCAGGGGAGACATAACCTACGAGCAGTACTTC. Amino acid sequence: CASRGDITYEQYF. The rearrangement uses TRBV28 and TRBJ2-7; D is possibly TRBD2 (5 bases). CDR1 is MDHEN, CDR2 SYDVKM, per germline. The CDR3 length is 13 residues. The germline V and J ends were trimmed by 6 bases and 2 bases, with 11 bases remaining between them.

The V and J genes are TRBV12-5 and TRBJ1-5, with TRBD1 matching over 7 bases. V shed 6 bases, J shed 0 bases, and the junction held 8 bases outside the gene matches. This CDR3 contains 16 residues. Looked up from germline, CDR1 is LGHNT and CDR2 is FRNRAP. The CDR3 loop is CASGSTGENSNQPQHF. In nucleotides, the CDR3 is TGTGCTAGTGGATCCACAGGGGAAAATAGCAATCAGCCCCAGCATTTT.

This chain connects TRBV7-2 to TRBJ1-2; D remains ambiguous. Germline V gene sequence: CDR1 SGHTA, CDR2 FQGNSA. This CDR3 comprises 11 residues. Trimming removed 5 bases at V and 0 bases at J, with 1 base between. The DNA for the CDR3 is TGTGCCAGCAGCGCTAACTATGGCTACACCTTC. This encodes CASSANYGYTF. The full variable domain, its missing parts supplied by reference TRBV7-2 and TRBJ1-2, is GAGVSQSPSNKVTEKGKDVELRCDPISGHTALYWYRQSLGQGLEFLIYFQGNSAPDKSGLPSDRFSAERTGGSVSTLTIQRTQQEDSAVYLCASSANYGYTFGSGTRLTVV.

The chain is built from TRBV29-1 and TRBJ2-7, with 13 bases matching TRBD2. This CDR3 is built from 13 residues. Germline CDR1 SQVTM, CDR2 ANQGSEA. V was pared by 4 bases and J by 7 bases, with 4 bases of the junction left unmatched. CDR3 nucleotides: TGCAGCGTTGGGGGACTAGCGGGGCTTGAGCAGTACTTC. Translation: CSVGGLAGLEQYF.

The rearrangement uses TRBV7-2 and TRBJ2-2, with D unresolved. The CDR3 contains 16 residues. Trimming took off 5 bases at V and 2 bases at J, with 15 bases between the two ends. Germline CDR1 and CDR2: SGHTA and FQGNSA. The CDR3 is CASSVTSVANTGELFF. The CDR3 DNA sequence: TGTGCCAGCAGCGTTACGTCGGTGGCTAACACCGGGGAGCTGTTTTTT. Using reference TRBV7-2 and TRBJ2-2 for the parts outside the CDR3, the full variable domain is GAGVSQSPSNKVTEKGKDVELRCDPISGHTALYWYRQSLGQGLEFLIYFQGNSAPDKSGLPSDRFSAERTGGSVSTLTIQRTQQEDSAVYLCASSVTSVANTGELFFGEGSRLTVL.

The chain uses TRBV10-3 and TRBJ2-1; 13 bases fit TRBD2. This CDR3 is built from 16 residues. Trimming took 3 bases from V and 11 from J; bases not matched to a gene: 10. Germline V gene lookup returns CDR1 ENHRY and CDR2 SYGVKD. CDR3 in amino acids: CAISDPSGTSGAQQFF. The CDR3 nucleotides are TGTGCCATCAGTGACCCGTCCGGGACTAGCGGGGCTCAGCAGTTCTTC.

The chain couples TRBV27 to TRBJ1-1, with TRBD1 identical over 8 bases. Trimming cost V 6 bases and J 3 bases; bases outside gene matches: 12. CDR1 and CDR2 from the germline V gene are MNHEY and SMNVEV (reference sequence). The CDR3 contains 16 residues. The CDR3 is CASRPRTGIRDTEAFF. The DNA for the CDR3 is TGTGCCAGCAGACCCCGGACAGGGATAAGGGACACTGAAGCTTTCTTT.